This TCR beta chain was sequenced for a study of shared clonotypes between healthy human individuals. Study as a whole: The donor group consisted of a couple of women and a few men, aged 18 to 49.

Germline V gene data show CDR1 as SGHDT and CDR2 as YYEEEE. This CDR3 is 17 amino acids long. The V and J ends lost 4 bases and 4 bases, in that order; junction bases with no gene match: 7. This table comes from immunoSEQ multiplex PCR, and its TCRdb copy is limited to in-frame clones, with some not included. The sample includes some 2.4 million clones, 80% to 95% seen only once; the top ten take 0.36%. Study donors comprised healthy, HIV-negative adults devoid of recent acute infection or vaccination. The genes are TRBV5-6 and TRBJ2-1; 14 bases are a match to TRBD2. Sequencing was carried out using naive CD4+ T cells from PBMCs. Subset denoted: CD45RA+ positively selected. This sequence originates from a young man in good health. Some clones in this sample may be carry-over from other donors' samples. DNA for the CDR3: TGTGCCAGCAGCCTGGGACTAGCGGGAGTTTCATACAATGAGCAGTTCTTC. This translates into CASSLGLAGVSYNEQFF.